The clone carrying this T cell receptor (beta chain) is medium-sized within its sample. Each CDR3 protein is one row after TCRdb ran MiXCR on the multiplex PCR reads. The sample carries about 1,600 distinct CDR3 sequences, less than 4.5% recorded once. The receptor comes from a female donor with breast cancer. Specimen: naive CD4+ T cells sorted from blood. Subset specified: naive CD4+ T cells, CD4+CD45RA+CD25-.

In DNA, the CDR3 is TGTGCCAGCAGTTTAGCTCAGCCGAACTATGGCTACACCTTC. It is translated as CASSLAQPNYGYTF. This chain links TRBV12-3 or TRBV12-4 with TRBJ1-2; D remains ambiguous. Trimming shortened V by 0 bases and J by 2 bases, and 7 bases separated the two germline ends. The CDR3 is made up of 14 amino acids.